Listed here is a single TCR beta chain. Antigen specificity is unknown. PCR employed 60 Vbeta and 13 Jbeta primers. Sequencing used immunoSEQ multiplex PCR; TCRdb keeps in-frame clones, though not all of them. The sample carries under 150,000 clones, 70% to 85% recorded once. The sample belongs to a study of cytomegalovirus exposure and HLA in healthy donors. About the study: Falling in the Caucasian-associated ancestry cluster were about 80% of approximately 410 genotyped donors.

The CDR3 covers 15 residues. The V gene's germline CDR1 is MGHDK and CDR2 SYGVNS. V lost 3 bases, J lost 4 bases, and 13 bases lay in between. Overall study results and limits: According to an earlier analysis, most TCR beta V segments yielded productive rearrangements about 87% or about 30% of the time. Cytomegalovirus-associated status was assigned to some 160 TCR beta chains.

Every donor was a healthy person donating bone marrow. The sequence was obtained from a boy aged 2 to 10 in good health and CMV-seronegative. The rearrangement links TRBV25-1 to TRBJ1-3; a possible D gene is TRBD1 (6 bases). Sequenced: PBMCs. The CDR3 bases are TGTGCCAGCAGTGAGGGCGGGGGCTCAGGAAACACCATATATTTT. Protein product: CASSEGGGSGNTIYF.